This T cell receptor (beta chain) emerged from a study of T cell repertoires in cytomegalovirus infection. At the level of the study: CMV infection plus the matching HLA type was flagged by public TCR beta signatures.

Overall study results and limits: Dominant in the ex vivo response were TCR beta clonotypes restricted by HLA-C and specific for CMV. CMV carriers having the relevant HLA were flagged by cumulative public TCR beta family frequency.

Using its own MiXCR run on the reads, TCRdb lists one record per CDR3 protein. The table has 250,000 to 300,000 distinct CDR3 sequences, about 23% seen once; the top ten hold 14%. Deletions cut 5 bases from V and 5 bases from J, with 15 bases between. CDR3 size: 14 residues. CDR1 and CDR2 (germline): SGHTA, FQGNSA. This clonotype was recorded many times. No antigen is known for it. This sequence originates from a human donor in good health (CMV status not recorded). Some clones in this sample may be carry-over from other donors' samples. The rearrangement uses TRBV7-2 and TRBJ2-5; D not certain. The specimen was PBMCs. In nucleotides, the CDR3 is TGTGCCAGCAGCCGCTCGATGGTCGTGGAGACCCAGTACTTC. The encoded protein is CASSRSMVVETQYF.